The 20 T cell receptor beta chains listed next were all sequenced from one sample in a study of cytomegalovirus exposure and HLA in healthy donors. 60 Vbeta and 13 Jbeta primers were used in PCR. Measured with immunoSEQ multiplex PCR; TCRdb has only the in-frame clones, and not every one. The table shows over 200,000 clones, with around four fifths occurring only once. The sequenced sample was PBMCs. The receptor set was obtained from a woman in her sixties in good health and CMV-seropositive.

This clone has just a few counts. The rearrangement joins TRBV28 to TRBJ1-2; tentative D call: TRBD1 (5 bases). Germline-derived CDR1 and CDR2 are MDHEN and SYDVKM. The CDR3 covers 13 residues. The V end lost 2 bases, the J end lost 7 bases, and 11 bases lay between the germline ends. The CDR3 spells CASSLTSGRGYTF. CDR3 nucleotide sequence: TGTGCCAGCAGTTTAACCTCAGGGCGTGGCTACACCTTC.

The CDR3 DNA reads TGCGCCAGCAGCACCCTCGACACGCAGACCCAGTACTTC. This codes for CASSTLDTQTQYF. The genes are TRBV5-1 and TRBJ2-5; D is unresolved. CDR1 is SGHRS and CDR2 is YFSETQ in the germline V gene. V was cut by 4 bases and J by 6 bases, with 13 bases left in between. The CDR3 has 13 amino acids.

This chain links TRBV6-6 with TRBJ1-6; the D gene is possibly TRBD1 (5 bases). V lost 0 bases and J lost 10, with 7 bases in between. Germline assignment: CDR1 MNHNY and CDR2 SVGAGI (reference sequence). CDR3 length: 13 residues. DNA of the CDR3: TGTGCCAGCAGTTACTCTAACAGGTCACCCCTCCACTTT. Translating it yields CASSYSNRSPLHF.

The V call is TRBV5-1, the J call TRBJ2-7; 7 nucleotides align to TRBD1. V gave up 2 bases and J gave up 6 bases; unmatched junction bases: 8. The CDR3 covers 14 residues. Germline CDR1 is SGHRS and CDR2 is YFSETQ. CDR3 nucleotides: TGCGCCAGCAGCTTCACAGGGGACCGTCTCGAGCAGTACTTC. Its protein is CASSFTGDRLEQYF.

The V call is TRBV19, the J call TRBJ1-5, with D possibly being TRBD1 (5 bases). CDR1 LNHDA and CDR2 SQIVND come from the germline V gene (reference sequence). V lost 6 bases and J 0 bases, leaving 12 bases between the germline ends. The CDR3 is 15 amino acids. The CDR3 DNA is TGTGCCAGTAGCCTGGAGGGGTATAGCAATCAGCCCCAGCATTTT. Protein: CASSLEGYSNQPQHF.

This chain joins TRBV5-6 and TRBJ1-5, with D possibly TRBD1 on 6 matching bases. Germline lookup yields CDR1 SGHDT and CDR2 YYEEEE. The length of the CDR3 is 14 residues. The germline V and J ends were trimmed by 1 base and 9 bases, with 14 bases remaining between them. The CDR3 here is CASSLSRGDVPQHF. The CDR3, as DNA: TGTGCCAGCAGCTTGAGCAGGGGAGATGTGCCCCAGCATTTT.

The rearrangement uses TRBV6-1 and TRBJ1-2, with TRBD1 matching over 11 bases. The CDR3 sequence is 14 residues long. After removal of 4 bases from V and 8 bases from J, the junction contained 6 bases not matched to a gene. Germline V gene data show CDR1 as MNHNS and CDR2 as SASEGT. This CDR3 is CASSGADRGRGYTF. Here the CDR3 DNA reads TGTGCCAGCAGTGGAGCGGACAGGGGGCGCGGCTACACCTTC.

This clone was seen once. The gene calls are TRBV7-3 and TRBJ2-2; unclear D gene. From germline, CDR1 is SGHTA and CDR2 FQGTGA. V lost 1 base and J 5 bases, leaving 11 bases between the germline ends. The CDR3 has 15 residues. CDR3 sequence reads: CASSLMSFSTGELFF. CDR3 DNA: TGTGCCAGCAGCTTAATGAGTTTCTCTACCGGGGAGCTGTTTTTT.

The rearrangement uses TRBV4-1 and TRBJ1-1; unclear D gene. Germline-derived CDR1 and CDR2 are MGHRA and YSYEKL. The CDR3 totals 14 residues. Deletions cut 0 bases from V and 9 bases from J, with 14 bases between. DNA of the CDR3: TGCGCCAGCAGCCAAGACTTAGAGGGATGGAAAGCTTTCTTT. Protein product: CASSQDLEGWKAFF.

The chain joins TRBV30 to TRBJ1-6; tentative D call: TRBD1 (5 bases). V lost 3 bases and J lost 6, with 12 bases in between. Germline-derived CDR1 and CDR2 are GTSNPN and SVGIG (reference sequence). CDR3 length: 14 amino acids. CDR3 coding DNA: TGTGCCTGGAGGGGGGGACCGAGTAATTCACCCCTCCACTTT. Translated, it gives CAWRGGPSNSPLHF.

This sequence joins TRBV5-4 and TRBJ2-2, with D perhaps TRBD1 (5 bases). The CDR3 is made up of 15 amino acids. Looked up from germline, CDR1 is SGHNT and CDR2 is YYREEE (reference sequence). The V end lost 0 bases, the J end lost 2 bases, and 8 bases lay between the germline ends. The CDR3 bases are TGTGCCAGCAGCTTGGAGACAGTAAACACCGGGGAGCTGTTTTTT. Translation gives CASSLETVNTGELFF.

The chain is built from TRBV28 and TRBJ1-5; maybe TRBD1 (6 bases). V lost 6 bases, J lost 0 bases, and 12 bases lay in between. The CDR3 runs to 15 residues. Germline CDR1 MDHEN, CDR2 SYDVKM. CDR3 nucleotides: TGTGCCAGCAGGACTACAGGGATTAGCAATCAGCCCCAGCATTTT. Protein product: CASRTTGISNQPQHF.

This clone was observed a handful of times. The V and J genes are TRBV11-2 and TRBJ2-3; tentative D call: TRBD2 (6 bases). The ends were cut back, 0 bases at V and 3 bases at J, with 7 bases in the middle. CDR3 length: 14 residues. Germline values: CDR1 SGHAT, CDR2 FQNNGV. CDR3 in DNA: TGTGCCAGCAGCTTAGACGGGGGAACAGATACGCAGTATTTT. As protein: CASSLDGGTDTQYF.

This clone showed up just a few times. The V call is TRBV4-1, the J call TRBJ1-1; D call uncertain. The CDR3 loop spans 12 amino acids. Germline values: CDR1 MGHRA, CDR2 YSYEKL. Trimming took off 3 bases at V and 4 bases at J, with 6 bases between the two ends. CDR3 residues: CASSHGVTEAFF. In DNA form, the CDR3 reads TGCGCCAGCAGCCACGGGGTCACTGAAGCTTTCTTT.

The chain is built from TRBV7-3 and TRBJ2-2; 9 nucleotides match TRBD2. The CDR3 runs 17 residues. The V gene's germline CDR1 is SGHTA and CDR2 FQGTGA. With 0 bases clipped from V and 3 bases from J, the junction kept 5 bases outside the gene matches. The chain's CDR3 is CASSLTSAGGHTGELFF. CDR3 DNA sequence: TGTGCCAGCAGCTTAACGTCTGCGGGGGGGCACACCGGGGAGCTGTTTTTT.

This sequence joins TRBV6-1 and TRBJ1-2, with 7 bases that match TRBD1. V shed 5 bases, J shed 6 bases, and the junction held 12 bases outside the gene matches. Germline CDR1 is MNHNS and CDR2 is SASEGT. The CDR3 extends over 15 amino acids. The CDR3 region is CASSPADRRRDGYTF. The CDR3, as DNA: TGTGCCAGCAGTCCGGCGGACAGGAGAAGAGATGGCTACACCTTC.

This chain connects TRBV6-1 to TRBJ1-2, with D unresolved. The germline gives CDR1 MNHNS, CDR2 SASEGT. CDR3 length equals 13 residues. Trimming shortened V by 1 base and J by 7 bases, and 10 bases separated the two germline ends. CDR3 nucleotides: TGTGCCAGCAGTGAAGAGCGGGGATCTGGCTACACCTTC. Its translation: CASSEERGSGYTF.

This clone appeared once. The chain recombines TRBV5-4 with TRBJ1-6, with D perhaps matching TRBD1 (5 bases). Per the germline V gene, CDR1 is SGHNT and CDR2 is YYREEE (reference sequence). V gave up 0 bases and J gave up 7 bases, with 8 bases separating them. This CDR3 has 14 amino acids. CDR3: CASSLGQFNSPLHF. The CDR3 nucleotides read TGTGCCAGCAGCTTGGGACAGTTCAATTCACCCCTCCACTTT.

This clone has a handful of counts. V gene TRBV5-1 combines with J gene TRBJ2-5, with 8 positions matching TRBD2. CDR1 is SGHRS and CDR2 is YFSETQ in the germline V gene. The CDR3 is 15 amino acids. Trimming took 3 bases from V and 4 from J; bases not matched to a gene: 8. CDR3 nucleotide sequence: TGCGCCAGCAGCTCCCCGGGACTAGGGCGAGAGACCCAGTACTTC. This sequence encodes CASSSPGLGRETQYF.

V is TRBV5-8 and J is TRBJ1-2, with D hard to call. Trimming took off 10 bases at V and 6 bases at J, with 22 bases between the two ends. The germline gives CDR1 SGHTS, CDR2 YDEGEE. The CDR3 covers 14 residues. In DNA, the CDR3 is TGTGCCCCACACGCTGAGACGATGACTGATGGCTACACCTTC. Protein: CAPHAETMTDGYTF.